This T cell receptor beta chain was identified during a study of cytomegalovirus exposure and HLA in healthy donors. The study ran its PCR with 60 Vbeta and 13 Jbeta primers. The data were produced by immunoSEQ multiplex PCR, yet TCRdb's version contains in-frame clones alone and is incomplete. The data hold about 140,000 clones, with 60% to 85% observed a single time. For this clone: As yet, its antigen is unknown.

The germline V gene has CDR1 SEHNR and CDR2 FQNEAQ (reference sequence). The CDR3 contains 16 residues. With 6 bases removed from V and 2 bases from J, the gap between germline ends came to 16 bases. Study observations and caveats: The authors enumerated under 200 TCR beta chains as linked to cytomegalovirus. In a later analysis, an Asian-associated ancestry cluster reportedly showed fewer N-insertions than the approximately 700-donor mean. In an earlier analysis, in some 500 donors, most V segments appeared productive either ~87% or ~30% of the time.

The sequence derives from a male donor in good health and CMV-seropositive. The chain links TRBV7-9 to TRBJ2-2; D is ambiguous. The sequenced material came from PBMCs. The CDR3 DNA reads TGTGCCAGCAGTCCCCCCATACGAGTAAACACCGGGGAGCTGTTTTTT. As protein: CASSPPIRVNTGELFF.